The 23 T cell receptor beta chains presented below share a single source sample, sequenced in a study of T-cell reconstitution after alpha-beta-depleted transplantation in children. Preparation of the TCRbeta library involved a method that used unique molecular identifiers. TCRdb re-derived calls from the PCR reads in MiXCR, one entry per CDR3 protein. The data hold some 590,000 distinct CDR3 sequences, with 8% to 11% observed a single time. The specimen comprised PBMCs from the stem cell graft donor, sampled from the stem cell graft. Source of these receptors: a human donor who donated a stem cell graft to a child with acute myeloid leukemia.

This clonotype occurred a few times. The V and J genes are TRBV2 and TRBJ2-7; unclear D gene. Germline V gives CDR1 SNHLY, CDR2 FYNNEI. Trimming stripped 4 bases from V and 12 bases from J, with 16 bases between. The CDR3 has 12 residues. The CDR3 nucleotides are TGTGCCAGCAGTGGACAATGGGCTCCCCCGTACTTC. Its protein is CASSGQWAPPYF.

This clonotype has just a few counts. This chain uses TRBV24-1 with TRBJ2-6, with 7 bases fitting TRBD2. Germline V lookup: CDR1 KGHDR, CDR2 SFDVKD. The CDR3 is 16 residues long. The V and J ends lost 4 bases and 0 bases, in that order; junction bases with no gene match: 2. The CDR3 loop reads CATSDRTSSGANVLTF. The CDR3 bases are TGTGCCACCAGTGACCGGACTAGCTCTGGGGCCAACGTCCTGACTTTC.

V and J are TRBV7-9 and TRBJ1-6, with unresolved D. V dropped 2 bases and J dropped 4 bases, with 9 bases sitting between them. Per germline, CDR1 SEHNR and CDR2 FQNEAQ (reference sequence). This CDR3 is built from 15 residues. The CDR3 sequence is CASSLLEEYNSPLHF. Written as DNA, the CDR3 is TGTGCCAGCAGCTTACTGGAGGAATATAATTCACCCCTCCACTTT.

In this sample, this clonotype turned up a few times. The chain links TRBV20-1 to TRBJ2-7; TRBD2 matches at 8 bases. The CDR3 is 14 amino acids. The germline V gene has CDR1 DFQATT and CDR2 SNEGSKA (reference sequence). V shed 7 bases, J shed 2 bases, and the junction held 10 bases outside the gene matches. CDR3 amino acids: CSVGGDAGAYEQYF. The DNA for the CDR3 is TGCAGTGTCGGGGGGGACGCCGGTGCCTACGAGCAGTACTTC.

This clonotype came up many times. The chain uses TRBV7-6 and TRBJ1-1, with D perhaps matching TRBD1 (5 bases). The V end lost 3 bases, the J end lost 1 base, and 18 bases lay between the germline ends. The CDR3 length is 17 residues. CDR1 and CDR2 from the germline V gene are SGHVS and FNYEAQ. The CDR3 bases are TGTGCCAGCAGCTTTCCCCCTGGACGAGGGGCGAACACTGAAGCTTTCTTT. Its protein product is CASSFPPGRGANTEAFF.

In its sample, this clonotype was seen a few times. The V and J genes are TRBV7-2 and TRBJ1-2; D gene uncertain. The germline V and J ends were trimmed by 1 base and 3 bases, with 9 bases remaining between them. The germline V gene encodes CDR1 SGHTA and CDR2 FQGNSA. CDR3 length: 14 amino acids. The CDR3 nucleotides read TGTGCCAGCAGCTTAGGACCCGAAGACTATGGCTACACCTTC. Residues: CASSLGPEDYGYTF. Full variable domain (missing parts from reference TRBV7-2 and TRBJ1-2): GAGVSQSPSNKVTEKGKDVELRCDPISGHTALYWYRQSLGQGLEFLIYFQGNSAPDKSGLPSDRFSAERTGGSVSTLTIQRTQQEDSAVYLCASSLGPEDYGYTFGSGTRLTVV.

The rearrangement uses TRBV7-3 and TRBJ2-4, with 9 bases aligning to TRBD1. Germline loops: CDR1 SGHTA, CDR2 FQGTGA. The CDR3 consists of 18 residues. The junction had 11 bases not matched to a gene; V was cut back by 2 bases and J by 3 bases. Written as DNA, the CDR3 is TGTGCCAGCAGCTTATCCTCTCCGGGACAGGGTGGCAAAAACATTCAGTACTTC. Translating gives CASSLSSPGQGGKNIQYF.

This clonotype was picked up many times. The genes are TRBV7-2 and TRBJ1-1; maybe TRBD1 (5 bases). Germline V gene data show CDR1 as SGHTA and CDR2 as FQGNSA. The CDR3 loop spans 14 amino acids. V shed 5 bases and J shed 5 bases, with 15 bases lying between them. DNA of the CDR3: TGTGCCAGCAGCCAGACAGCCCTGGGGACTGAAGCTTTCTTT. Protein sequence: CASSQTALGTEAFF. The full variable domain, completed using reference TRBV7-2 and TRBJ1-1, is GAGVSQSPSNKVTEKGKDVELRCDPISGHTALYWYRQSLGQGLEFLIYFQGNSAPDKSGLPSDRFSAERTGGSVSTLTIQRTQQEDSAVYLCASSQTALGTEAFFGQGTRLTVV.

The V and J genes are TRBV5-6 and TRBJ1-1, with 7 nucleotides matching TRBD1. Germline CDR1 SGHDT, CDR2 YYEEEE. Trimming removed 2 bases from V and 5 bases from J; junction bases left unmatched: 9. CDR3 size: 15 residues. The CDR3 loop is CASSFRLTGMTEAFF. In DNA form, the CDR3 reads TGTGCCAGCAGCTTCCGTTTGACAGGGATGACTGAAGCTTTCTTT.

Only a few counts were recorded for this clonotype. This chain links TRBV7-9 with TRBJ2-3; D unclear. CDR3 size: 14 residues. CDR1 and CDR2 from the germline V gene are SEHNR and FQNEAQ (reference sequence). The ends were cut back, 2 bases at V and 4 bases at J, with 10 bases in the middle. The CDR3 spells CASSLSSTADTQYF. CDR3 bases: TGTGCCAGCAGCTTAAGCAGTACGGCAGATACGCAGTATTTT.

The V and J genes are TRBV11-2 and TRBJ2-1; 7 bases fit TRBD2. V lost 3 bases and J lost 6; bases outside the gene matches: 5. The germline V gene encodes CDR1 SGHAT and CDR2 FQNNGV. CDR3 size: 14 residues. This chain's CDR3 is CASSFAGAVNEQFF. Here the CDR3 DNA reads TGTGCCAGCAGCTTTGCGGGAGCAGTCAATGAGCAGTTCTTC.

This clonotype was seen repeatedly, ten times or more. The rearrangement joins TRBV4-2 to TRBJ2-3; 7 nucleotides match TRBD1. This CDR3 region has 15 residues. V shed 1 base and J 9 bases; nucleotides not matched to a gene: 10. Germline CDR1 is LGHNA and CDR2 is YNFKEQ. The DNA for the CDR3 is TGTGCCAGCAGCCAAGGGGGGACAGCTAGGACCACGCAGTATTTT. This gives the protein CASSQGGTARTTQYF.

V is TRBV9 and J is TRBJ1-6, with unresolved D. V was pared by 3 bases and J by 5 bases, with 15 bases between. The CDR3 totals 16 residues. Germline-derived CDR1 and CDR2 are SGDLS and YYNGEE. The DNA of the CDR3 is TGTGCCAGCAGCGGCCTAGGCGGGCGGGATAATTCACCCCTCCACTTT. Its protein product is CASSGLGGRDNSPLHF.

This clonotype was counted a few times. Germline is not matched at one junction end, which may reflect a read error. The V gene is TRBV30, the J gene TRBJ2-7, with 8 positions matching TRBD2. The CDR3 runs 12 residues. CDR1 is GTSNPN and CDR2 is SVGIG in the germline V gene (reference sequence). The CDR3 DNA is TGTGCGTGGAAGCGGGAGCCAAGCGAGCAGTACTTC. It translates to CAWKREPSEQYF. The variable domain in full, with the rest retrieved from reference TRBV30 and TRBJ2-7, is SQTIHQWPATLVQPVGSPLSLECTVEGTSNPNLYWYRQAAGRGLQLLFYSVGIGQISSEVPQNLSASRPQDRQFILSSKKLLLSDSGFYLCAWKREPSEQYFGPGTRLTVT.

CDR3 nucleotides: TGTGCCAGCAGCTTAGTCGGGCCCCAGCATTTT. It yields the protein CASSLVGPQHF. The chain links TRBV7-2 to TRBJ1-5; no clear D gene. The CDR3 covers 11 residues. Per the germline V gene, CDR1 is SGHTA and CDR2 is FQGNSA. V was shortened by 1 base and J by 9 bases, with 4 bases between the two germline ends.

This clonotype was seen a few times. The chain uses TRBV12-3 or TRBV12-4 and TRBJ2-5; no clear D. V was pared by 6 bases and J by 1 base, with 15 bases between. This CDR3 comprises 15 residues. DNA of the CDR3: TGTGCCAGCAGGCCCCTAAACGCGCGCCAAGAGACCCAGTACTTC. It is translated as CASRPLNARQETQYF.

V usage is TRBV7-2 and J usage is TRBJ2-7, with a weak D call TRBD2 (6 bases). V lost 2 bases to trimming and J lost 3 bases, with 14 bases between them. The CDR3 loop spans 15 amino acids. Germline-derived CDR1 and CDR2 are SGHTA and FQGNSA. The CDR3 coding sequence is TGTGCCAGCAGCTTATCCCGGGAGCTCCACTACGAGCAGTACTTC. Its translation is CASSLSRELHYEQYF. Combining the CDR3 with reference TRBV7-2 and TRBJ2-7 gives the whole variable domain GAGVSQSPSNKVTEKGKDVELRCDPISGHTALYWYRQSLGQGLEFLIYFQGNSAPDKSGLPSDRFSAERTGGSVSTLTIQRTQQEDSAVYLCASSLSRELHYEQYFGPGTRLTVT.

The chain recombines TRBV10-3 with TRBJ2-1; TRBD2 is a possible D gene (6 bases). Germline V gene lookup returns CDR1 ENHRY and CDR2 SYGVKD. V was shortened by 3 bases and J by 10 bases, with 10 bases between the two germline ends. There are 12 residues in the CDR3. The CDR3 spells CAISDRDSEQFF. CDR3 sequence (DNA): TGTGCCATCAGTGACCGGGACTCAGAGCAGTTCTTC.

The rearrangement uses TRBV4-3 and TRBJ2-1, with D unclear. CDR1 is LGHNA and CDR2 is YSLEER in the germline V gene. The CDR3 has 16 residues. V gave up 0 bases and J gave up 0 bases, with 9 bases separating them. The CDR3 DNA follows: TGCGCCAGCAGCCAAGATGGCATATCCTCCTACAATGAGCAGTTCTTC. It translates to CASSQDGISSYNEQFF.

This clonotype has ten or more counts. The genes are TRBV7-9 and TRBJ2-3; D remains ambiguous. The CDR3 loop spans 14 amino acids. CDR1 and CDR2 (germline): SEHNR, FQNEAQ (reference sequence). V was clipped by 3 bases and J by 5 bases, with 12 bases between them. Here the CDR3 reads CASSFLPGGDTQYF. The CDR3 DNA reads as TGTGCCAGCAGCTTTTTGCCAGGCGGAGATACGCAGTATTTT.

This clonotype has only a few counts. DNA of the CDR3: TGCAGTGCTAGAGGGTATCACCTAGCGGGGGCTGTGAGCTCCTACAATGAGCAGTTCTTC. This sequence encodes CSARGYHLAGAVSSYNEQFF. The V call is TRBV20-1, the J call TRBJ2-1; TRBD2 aligns across 10 bases. Per the germline V gene, CDR1 is DFQATT and CDR2 is SNEGSKA (reference sequence). The V gene end was trimmed by 1 base and the J gene end by 0 bases; junction bases not matched to a gene: 15. The CDR3 runs to 20 residues.

This clonotype was seen repeatedly, ten times or more. The gene calls are TRBV7-8 and TRBJ2-7; D may match TRBD1 or TRBD2 (6 bases each). The CDR3 is made up of 12 amino acids. The germline V gene has CDR1 SGHVS and CDR2 FQNEAQ. Trimming shortened V by 7 bases and J by 2 bases, and 9 bases separated the two germline ends. In DNA form, the CDR3 reads TGTGCCAGCAAGGGGGGTCCCTACGAGCAGTACTTC. It encodes CASKGGPYEQYF.

This clonotype was seen a few times. This chain links TRBV18 with TRBJ1-6; TRBD1 matches 8 bases. CDR3 length: 14 amino acids. The germline V gene encodes CDR1 KGHSH and CDR2 LQKENI. Trimming cost V 3 bases and J 9 bases; bases outside gene matches: 4. As DNA, the CDR3 is TGTGCCAGCTCACCGGACAGGGCCCCTTCACCCCTCCACTTT. Translating it yields CASSPDRAPSPLHF.